This is a list of T cell receptor beta chains from one sample in a study of control samples from healthy donors and cancer patients. Measured with immunoSEQ multiplex PCR; TCRdb has only the in-frame clones, and not every one. The sample holds 100,000 to 150,000 clones, 87% seen once. Sequencing was carried out using blood. The receptor source for this set is a man in his sixties in good health. Both conserved end residues are part of each CDR3. The order of the fields is V gene, J gene, clone size, D gene, CDR3 protein, CDR3 DNA. The D gene is left open where the match is weak. Expanded clones get a size class; other rows say once, few or many, or leave the size out.

V gene: TRBV28
J gene: TRBJ1-3
clone size: .
D gene: TRBD1
CDR3 protein: CASRSGGGDSGNTIYF
CDR3 DNA: TGTGCCAGCAGGTCAGGGGGAGGTGACTCTGGAAACACCATATATTTT

V gene: TRBV28
J gene: TRBJ1-1
clone size: .
D gene: .
CDR3 protein: CASSSPLGSPAFF
CDR3 DNA: TGTGCCAGCAGTTCCCCTCTGGGGTCACCAGCTTTCTTT

V gene: TRBV7-9
J gene: TRBJ1-1
clone size: .
D gene: .
CDR3 protein: CASSLGRATEAFF
CDR3 DNA: TGTGCCAGCAGCTTAGGCAGGGCCACTGAAGCTTTCTTT

V gene: TRBV7-2
J gene: TRBJ1-2
clone size: once
D gene: .
CDR3 protein: CASSLVGLAEGYTF
CDR3 DNA: TGTGCCAGCAGCTTAGTAGGACTTGCGGAGGGCTACACCTTC

V gene: TRBV5-8
J gene: TRBJ1-1
clone size: .
D gene: .
CDR3 protein: CASNKGSLAEAFF
CDR3 DNA: TGTGCCAGCAATAAGGGATCGTTAGCTGAAGCTTTCTTT

V gene: TRBV6-6
J gene: TRBJ1-6
clone size: once
D gene: .
CDR3 protein: CASSFAGDVSPLHF
CDR3 DNA: TGTGCCAGCAGTTTCGCAGGGGATGTGTCACCCCTCCACTTT

V gene: TRBV10-1
J gene: TRBJ2-1
clone size: .
D gene: TRBD2
CDR3 protein: CASARGGSYNEQFF
CDR3 DNA: TGCGCCAGTGCCCGGGGGGGCTCCTACAATGAGCAGTTCTTC

V gene: TRBV9
J gene: TRBJ2-7
clone size: .
D gene: .
CDR3 protein: CASHNSTVQQYF
CDR3 DNA: TGTGCCAGCCATAATAGTACGGTCCAGCAGTACTTC

V gene: TRBV9
J gene: TRBJ2-5
clone size: .
D gene: TRBD1
CDR3 protein: CASSVTTGGETQYF
CDR3 DNA: TGTGCCAGCAGCGTAACCACAGGGGGGGAGACCCAGTACTTC

V gene: TRBV29-1
J gene: TRBJ1-1
clone size: few
D gene: .
CDR3 protein: CSVVFYGSNTEAFF
CDR3 DNA: TGCAGCGTTGTTTTCTACGGGTCTAACACTGAAGCTTTCTTT

V gene: TRBV2
J gene: TRBJ1-2
clone size: .
D gene: .
CDR3 protein: CASKEVGAETGYTF
CDR3 DNA: TGTGCCAGCAAGGAAGTTGGGGCGGAAACTGGCTACACCTTC